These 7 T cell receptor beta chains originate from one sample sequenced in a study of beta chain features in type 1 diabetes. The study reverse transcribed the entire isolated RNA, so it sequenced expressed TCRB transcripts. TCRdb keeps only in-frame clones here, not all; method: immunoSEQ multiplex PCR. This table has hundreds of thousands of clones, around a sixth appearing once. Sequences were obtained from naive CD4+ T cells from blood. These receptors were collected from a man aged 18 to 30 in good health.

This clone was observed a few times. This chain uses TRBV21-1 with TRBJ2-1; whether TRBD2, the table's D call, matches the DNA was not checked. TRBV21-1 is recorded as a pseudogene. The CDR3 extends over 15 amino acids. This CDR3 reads CASSKARRAVDEQFF. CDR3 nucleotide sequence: TGTGCCAGCAGCAAAGCTAGGAGGGCAGTCGATGAGCAGTTCTTC.

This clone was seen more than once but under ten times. In DNA, the CDR3 is TGTGCCAGCATCGCCTCAGGGGTCTCCTACAATGAGCAGTTCTTC. This codes for CASIASGVSYNEQFF. The chain joins TRBV6-9 to TRBJ2-1, with D possibly matching TRBD1 (6 bases). The germline CDR1 and CDR2 sequences are MNHGY and SVAAGI. Trimming pared 7 bases from V and 0 bases from J, leaving 13 bases between. The CDR3 totals 15 residues.

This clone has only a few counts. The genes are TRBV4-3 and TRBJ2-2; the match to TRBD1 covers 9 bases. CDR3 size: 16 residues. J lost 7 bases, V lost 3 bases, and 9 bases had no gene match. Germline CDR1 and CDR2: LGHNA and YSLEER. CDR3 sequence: CASSHLPGQGRGELFF. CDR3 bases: TGCGCCAGCAGCCACCTGCCGGGACAGGGCCGCGGGGAGCTGTTTTTT.

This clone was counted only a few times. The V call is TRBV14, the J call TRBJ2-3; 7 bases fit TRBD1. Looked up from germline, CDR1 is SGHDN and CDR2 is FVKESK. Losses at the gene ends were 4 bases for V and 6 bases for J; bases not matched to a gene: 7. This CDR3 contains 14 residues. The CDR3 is CASSLRQGVDTQYF. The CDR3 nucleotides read TGTGCCAGCAGCCTCCGGCAGGGGGTGGATACGCAGTATTTT. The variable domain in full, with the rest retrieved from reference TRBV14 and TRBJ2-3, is EAGVTQFPSHSVIEKGQTVTLRCDPISGHDNLYWYRRVMGKEIKFLLHFVKESKQDESGMPNNRFLAERTGGTYSTLKVQPAELEDSGVYFCASSLRQGVDTQYFGPGTRLTVL.

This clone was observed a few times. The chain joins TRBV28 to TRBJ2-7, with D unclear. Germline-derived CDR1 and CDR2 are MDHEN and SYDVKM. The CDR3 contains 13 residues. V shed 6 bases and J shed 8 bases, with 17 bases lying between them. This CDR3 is CASRLLGLGQQYF. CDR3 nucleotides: TGTGCCAGCAGGCTCCTCGGCCTCGGACAGCAGTACTTC. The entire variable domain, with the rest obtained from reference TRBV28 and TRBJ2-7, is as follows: DVKVTQSSRYLVKRTGEKVFLECVQDMDHENMFWYRQDPGLGLRLIYFSYDVKMKEKGDIPEGYSVSREKKERFSLILESASTNQTSMYLCASRLLGLGQQYFGPGTRLTVT.

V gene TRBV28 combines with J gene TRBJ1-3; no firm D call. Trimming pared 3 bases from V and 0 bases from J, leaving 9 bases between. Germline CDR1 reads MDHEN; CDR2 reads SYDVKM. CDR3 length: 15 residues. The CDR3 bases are TGTGCCAGCAGTTTTCGGCAGTCCTCTGGAAACACCATATATTTT. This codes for CASSFRQSSGNTIYF. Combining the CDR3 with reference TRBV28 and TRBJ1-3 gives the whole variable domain DVKVTQSSRYLVKRTGEKVFLECVQDMDHENMFWYRQDPGLGLRLIYFSYDVKMKEKGDIPEGYSVSREKKERFSLILESASTNQTSMYLCASSFRQSSGNTIYFGEGSWLTVV.

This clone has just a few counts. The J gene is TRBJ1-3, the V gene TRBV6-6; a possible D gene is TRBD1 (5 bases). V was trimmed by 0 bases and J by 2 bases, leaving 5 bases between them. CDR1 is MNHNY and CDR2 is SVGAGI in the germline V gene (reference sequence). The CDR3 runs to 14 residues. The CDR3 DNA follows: TGTGCCAGCAGTTACTCGGGGGCTGGAAACACCATATATTTT. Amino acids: CASSYSGAGNTIYF.